Shown below are 4 T cell receptor beta chains from a single sample sequenced in a study of OX40 agonist ivuxolimab in advanced cancers. Profiled with immunoSEQ multiplex PCR; TCRdb holds only in-frame clones, not every one. The table shows some 58,000 clones, with around four fifths occurring only once. Sample: CD4+ or CD8+ T cells sorted from blood, taken in a trial of the OX40 agonist ivuxolimab. Receptors were obtained from an adult with an advanced solid tumor such as melanoma, head and neck, liver or kidney cancer.

The chain joins TRBV4-2 to TRBJ1-4; D remains ambiguous. The germline V gene encodes CDR1 LGHNA and CDR2 YNFKEQ. With 3 bases removed from V and 5 bases from J, the gap between germline ends came to 13 bases. The length of the CDR3 is 15 residues. The CDR3 nucleotides are TGTGCCAGCAGCCACCCCGCGGCAAGGAATGAAAAACTGTTTTTT. This translates into CASSHPAARNEKLFF.

The V call is TRBV27, the J call TRBJ2-7; 8 nucleotides line up with TRBD1. Germline values: CDR1 MNHEY, CDR2 SMNVEV (reference sequence). Losses at the gene ends were 6 bases for V and 2 bases for J; bases not matched to a gene: 6. The CDR3 consists of 14 residues. The CDR3 DNA follows: TGTGCCAGCAGACCCCAGGGGGCGACCTACGAGCAGTACTTC. It encodes CASRPQGATYEQYF.

The J gene is TRBJ1-1, the V gene TRBV28, with D tentatively TRBD1 (6 bases). The CDR3 consists of 16 residues. Deletions cut 5 bases from V and 3 bases from J, with 19 bases between. The germline gives CDR1 MDHEN, CDR2 SYDVKM. The CDR3 is CASSPGGGGFYTEAFF. DNA for the CDR3: TGTGCCAGCAGTCCGGGCGGGGGGGGCTTCTACACTGAAGCTTTCTTT.

The chain recombines TRBV25-1 with TRBJ2-1; tentative D call: TRBD2 (5 bases). The V end lost 0 bases, the J end lost 10 bases, and 10 bases lay between the germline ends. This CDR3 is 13 amino acids long. Germline assignment: CDR1 MGHDK and CDR2 SYGVNS. The CDR3, as DNA: TGTGCCAGCAGTGAATATAGCGCCCCCGAGCAGTTCTTC. Translated: CASSEYSAPEQFF.